The 31 T cell receptor beta chains below were found in one sample sequenced in a study of blood T cell repertoires in COVID-19. Produced via immunoSEQ multiplex PCR; TCRdb's table is partial and in-frame only. Of roughly 280,000 clones in the sample, 70% to 90% were seen once. Sequencing was performed on peripheral blood. Every receptor here comes from a woman aged 60-70 years with COVID-19, enrolled during active disease.

CDR3 sequence reads: CASSLSGTRTDTQYF. In DNA form, the CDR3 reads TGTGCCAGCAGCCTCAGCGGGACTCGCACAGATACGCAGTATTTT. The genes are TRBV3-1 (or the pseudogene TRBV3-2) and TRBJ2-3; 7 bases are a match to TRBD2. V lost 4 bases and J lost 1; bases outside the gene matches: 5. Per the germline V gene, CDR1 is LGHDT and CDR2 is YNNKEL (reference sequence). CDR3 size: 15 residues.

The rearrangement joins TRBV2 to TRBJ1-4; D gene uncertain. CDR1 is SNHLY, CDR2 FYNNEI, per germline. The CDR3 length is 14 residues. The V end lost 7 bases, the J end lost 4 bases, and 13 bases lay between the germline ends. For the CDR3, the DNA is TGTGCCAGCAACGAACGACTTGGTAATGAAAAACTGTTTTTT. Translated, it gives CASNERLGNEKLFF.

The CDR3 sequence is CASSLERGETNEQFF. The CDR3 coding sequence is TGCGCCAGCAGCTTGGAGAGAGGCGAAACGAATGAGCAGTTCTTC. J is TRBJ2-1 and V is TRBV5-1; no clear D. V lost 0 bases and J 7 bases, leaving 14 bases between the germline ends. The CDR3 spans 15 residues. Germline V gene data show CDR1 as SGHRS and CDR2 as YFSETQ.

The chain combines TRBV9 with TRBJ2-1, with TRBD2 matching over 8 bases. Germline V gene lookup returns CDR1 SGDLS and CDR2 YYNGEE. The CDR3 spans 14 residues. V lost 2 bases to trimming and J lost 6 bases; unmatched junction nucleotides: 4. For the CDR3, the DNA is TGTGCCAGCAGCGTGGGACTAGATACCAATGAGCAGTTCTTC. Translated: CASSVGLDTNEQFF.

The chain carries TRBV9 and TRBJ1-1, with TRBD1 matching 9 bases. The V gene's germline CDR1 is SGDLS and CDR2 YYNGEE. V lost 2 bases to trimming and J lost 6 bases; unmatched junction nucleotides: 8. The length of the CDR3 is 15 residues. CDR3 DNA sequence: TGTGCCAGCAGCGTTGGGACAGGGATTGAGTCTGAAGCTTTCTTT. Its protein is CASSVGTGIESEAFF.

This rearrangement joins TRBV4-2 to TRBJ1-2; D is perhaps TRBD1 (5 bases). CDR1 is LGHNA and CDR2 is YNFKEQ in the germline V gene. The CDR3 sequence is 18 residues long. Trimming shortened V by 0 bases and J by 8 bases, and 25 bases separated the two germline ends. The CDR3 loop is CASSQDIPTGGSPPGYTF. For the CDR3, the DNA is TGTGCCAGCAGCCAAGATATCCCTACTGGGGGGTCACCGCCCGGCTACACCTTC.

The V gene is TRBV11-2, the J gene TRBJ2-5; 9 positions agree with TRBD2. The V gene's germline CDR1 is SGHAT and CDR2 FQNNGV. Unmatched junction bases numbered 2, after V lost 2 bases and J lost 7 bases. CDR3 length: 13 residues. CDR3 coding DNA: TGTGCCAGCAGCTTATCGCGGGAGGGGACCCAGTACTTC. This gives the protein CASSLSREGTQYF.

The chain employs TRBV3-1 (or the pseudogene TRBV3-2) and TRBJ1-5, with D maybe TRBD1 (5 bases). Germline V gene lookup returns CDR1 LGHDT and CDR2 YNNKEL (reference sequence). V lost 1 base and J 1 base, leaving 8 bases between the germline ends. The CDR3 consists of 15 residues. The DNA for the CDR3 is TGTGCCAGCAGCCAAGGGAGGGGAAGCAATCAGCCCCAGCATTTT. Its translation is CASSQGRGSNQPQHF.

The V and J genes are TRBV5-1 and TRBJ2-2; D is perhaps TRBD2 (6 bases). V was trimmed by 4 bases and J by 9 bases, leaving 16 bases between them. The germline gives CDR1 SGHRS, CDR2 YFSETQ. CDR3 length equals 14 residues. The DNA for the CDR3 is TGCGCCAGCAGCCAGACTAGGGGCCACCGGGAGCTGTTTTTT. It translates to CASSQTRGHRELFF.

The CDR3 here is CTSSLSAGGPSYNEQFF. CDR3 sequence (DNA): TGCACCAGCAGCCTATCAGCGGGAGGCCCCTCCTACAATGAGCAGTTCTTC. The J gene is TRBJ2-1, the V gene TRBV1; TRBD2 is taken as the D call from the table, unchecked against the DNA. TRBV1 is given as a pseudogene. The CDR3 spans 17 residues.

This rearrangement joins TRBV5-1 to TRBJ2-5; TRBD2 aligns across 7 bases. Germline trimming cut 4 bases from V and 3 bases from J; bases unmatched to any gene: 9. This CDR3 has 15 residues. The germline V gene encodes CDR1 SGHRS and CDR2 YFSETQ. The CDR3 reads CASSREGTTKETQYF. The DNA of the CDR3 is TGCGCCAGCAGCCGCGAGGGGACTACCAAAGAGACCCAGTACTTC.

The gene calls are TRBV5-1 and TRBJ2-2, with 9 bases fitting TRBD1. Per the germline V gene, CDR1 is SGHRS and CDR2 is YFSETQ. J gave up 3 bases and V 2 bases, and 5 bases lay outside the gene matches. This CDR3 comprises 16 residues. The CDR3 DNA sequence: TGCGCCAGCAGCTTCGCGGGACAGGGTTACACCGGGGAGCTGTTTTTT. Translating gives CASSFAGQGYTGELFF. Filled out from reference TRBV5-1 and TRBJ2-2, the complete variable domain reads KAGVTQTPRYLIKTRGQQVTLSCSPISGHRSVSWYQQTPGQGLQFLFEYFSETQRNKGNFPGRFSGRQFSNSRSEMNVSTLELGDSALYLCASSFAGQGYTGELFFGEGSRLTVL.

A word on this clone: A junction boundary mismatches the germline segment, possibly from a read error. This chain uses TRBV28 with TRBJ2-7; TRBD2 aligns across 16 bases. The germline gives CDR1 MDHEN, CDR2 SYDVKM. There are 15 residues in the CDR3. The CDR3 loop is CASSLSGLAGGKRDF. CDR3 sequence (DNA): TGTGCCAGCAGTTTGTCGGGACTAGCGGGAGGGAAAAGAGACTTC.

The chain couples TRBV19 to TRBJ2-7, with D possibly TRBD1 on 5 matching bases. Germline CDR1 is LNHDA and CDR2 is SQIVND (reference sequence). The CDR3 loop spans 15 amino acids. V was cut by 1 base and J by 3 bases, with 13 bases left in between. In nucleotides, the CDR3 is TGTGCCAGTAGTATAGCCAGGGCGGTTCACTACGAGCAGTACTTC. Protein product: CASSIARAVHYEQYF.

The CDR3 DNA sequence: TGTGCCAGCATTCCAGGACTAGCGGGAGCAGATACGCAGTATTTT. Amino acid sequence: CASIPGLAGADTQYF. This chain uses TRBV6-5 with TRBJ2-3; TRBD2 matches at 13 bases. Germline V gene sequence: CDR1 MNHEY, CDR2 SVGAGI. The V gene end was trimmed by 7 bases and the J gene end by 4 bases; junction bases not matched to a gene: 5. This CDR3 spans 15 amino acids.

This chain links TRBV5-1 with TRBJ2-1, with 10 bases identical to TRBD2. The V segment lost 7 bases and the J segment 6 bases; nucleotides outside the gene matches: 4. CDR3 length: 13 residues. Germline V lookup: CDR1 SGHRS, CDR2 YFSETQ. The CDR3 is CASYVAGGNEQFF. DNA for the CDR3: TGCGCCAGCTATGTAGCGGGAGGCAATGAGCAGTTCTTC.

V usage is TRBV24-1 and J usage is TRBJ2-3, with 7 bases aligning to TRBD2. CDR1 and CDR2 (germline): KGHDR, SFDVKD. The V segment lost 3 bases and the J segment 7 bases; nucleotides outside the gene matches: 12. CDR3 length: 16 amino acids. The CDR3 here is CATSDPGGSGIYTQYF. CDR3 sequence (DNA): TGTGCCACCAGTGATCCCGGCGGGAGCGGAATTTATACGCAGTATTTT.

This rearrangement joins TRBV19 to TRBJ2-1; TRBD2 aligns across 9 bases. The germline V gene encodes CDR1 LNHDA and CDR2 SQIVND (reference sequence). V was pared by 6 bases and J by 7 bases, with 10 bases of the junction left unmatched. CDR3 size: 15 residues. The CDR3 is CASSTRGGRGNEQFF. In nucleotides, the CDR3 is TGTGCCAGTAGCACCCGAGGCGGGAGGGGGAATGAGCAGTTCTTC.

This clone was counted a few times. The rearrangement joins TRBV5-1 to TRBJ1-2; TRBD1 might be the D (5 bases). This CDR3 has 16 residues. V shed 3 bases and J shed 0 bases, with 15 bases lying between them. Germline lookup yields CDR1 SGHRS and CDR2 YFSETQ. The CDR3: CASSSDSQPSNYGYTF. CDR3 in DNA: TGCGCCAGCAGCTCTGACAGCCAACCTTCTAACTATGGCTACACCTTC.

This chain connects TRBV6-5 to TRBJ1-2, with 9 nucleotides matching TRBD1. Per the germline V gene, CDR1 is MNHEY and CDR2 is SVGAGI. V lost 6 bases and J lost 8; bases outside the gene matches: 4. CDR3 length equals 12 residues. CDR3 in DNA: TGTGCCAGCAGCCGACAGGGGGTAGGCTACACCTTC. It encodes CASSRQGVGYTF.

This chain uses TRBV15 with TRBJ2-4; TRBD1 agrees at 9 bases. V shed 3 bases, J shed 8 bases, and the junction held 5 bases outside the gene matches. The CDR3 contains 14 residues. Germline-derived CDR1 and CDR2 are LNHNV and YYDKDF (reference sequence). The CDR3, as DNA: TGTGCCACCAGCAGGGGACAGGGCCCCGACATTCAGTACTTC. This codes for CATSRGQGPDIQYF.

This chain uses TRBV11-3 with TRBJ2-3, with D hard to call. The CDR3 is 13 amino acids. Trimming shortened V by 3 bases and J by 1 base, and 5 bases separated the two germline ends. Germline V lookup: CDR1 SGHNT, CDR2 YENEEA. CDR3: CASSFTGTDTQYF. The CDR3 DNA reads as TGTGCCAGCAGCTTTACAGGCACAGATACGCAGTATTTT.

The rearrangement uses TRBV11-3 and TRBJ2-1; TRBD2 matches 7 bases. The CDR3 covers 13 residues. The germline V gene has CDR1 SGHNT and CDR2 YENEEA. V shed 5 bases, J shed 6 bases, and the junction held 4 bases outside the gene matches. CDR3 in DNA: TGTGCCAGCAGCCTGACTAGCCTCAATGAGCAGTTCTTC. This codes for CASSLTSLNEQFF.

The chain carries TRBV11-2 and TRBJ1-1; maybe TRBD1 (5 bases). The CDR3 loop spans 15 amino acids. The germline gives CDR1 SGHAT, CDR2 FQNNGV. The V end was cut by 0 bases, the J end by 4 bases, with 12 bases between. CDR3 bases: TGTGCCAGCAGCTTAGATGGGGGGAAGTTCACTGAAGCTTTCTTT. This codes for CASSLDGGKFTEAFF.

V usage is TRBV6-2 or TRBV6-3 and J usage is TRBJ1-1, with D possibly matching TRBD1 (5 bases). The ends were cut back, 6 bases at V and 8 bases at J, with 10 bases in the middle. The CDR3 is made up of 11 amino acids. The germline CDR1 and CDR2 sequences are MNHEY and SVGEGT. CDR3: CASSRQIEAFF. The CDR3 nucleotides are TGTGCCAGCAGCCGACAGATAGAAGCTTTCTTT.

The chain links TRBV7-9 to TRBJ1-1; D perhaps matches TRBD1 (6 bases). Trimming cost V 10 bases and J 3 bases, with 15 bases left between them. The CDR3 length is 13 residues. CDR1 and CDR2 (germline): SEHNR, FQNEAQ (reference sequence). The CDR3, as DNA: TGTGCCACCCAGGGGCGCTGGGACACTGAAGCTTTCTTT. Amino acid sequence: CATQGRWDTEAFF.

V gene TRBV19 combines with J gene TRBJ1-2; a possible D gene is TRBD1 (6 bases). The germline V and J ends were trimmed by 11 bases and 0 bases, with 13 bases remaining between them. Germline CDR1 LNHDA, CDR2 SQIVND (reference sequence). This CDR3 region has 13 residues. The CDR3 loop reads CAVRRTANYGYTF. CDR3 DNA sequence: TGTGCCGTTCGGCGGACAGCTAACTATGGCTACACCTTC.

The genes are TRBV6-5 and TRBJ2-1, with 7 bases identical to TRBD2. V dropped 6 bases and J dropped 2; count of bases not matched to a gene: 7. This CDR3 has 15 residues. The germline V gene encodes CDR1 MNHEY and CDR2 SVGAGI. CDR3 DNA sequence: TGTGCCAGCAGGCTCCTAGCGGTTGCCTACAATGAGCAGTTCTTC. This encodes CASRLLAVAYNEQFF.

The V gene is TRBV11-2, the J gene TRBJ2-7; 14 positions match TRBD2. V trimming: 11 bases; J trimming: 8 bases; junction bases outside the gene matches: 14. Germline V gene data show CDR1 as SGHAT and CDR2 as FQNNGV. This CDR3 has 15 residues. CDR3 region: CAVTRGTSGSGKQYF. DNA of the CDR3: TGTGCCGTTACGAGGGGGACTAGCGGGAGTGGGAAGCAGTACTTC.

V and J are TRBV14 and TRBJ2-2; D is possibly TRBD2 (5 bases). Germline CDR1 and CDR2: SGHDN and FVKESK. Trimming left V 3 bases short and J 1 base short, with 12 bases between. This CDR3 contains 16 residues. DNA for the CDR3: TGTGCCAGCAGCCATAGCGCCTGGAGGAACACCGGGGAGCTGTTTTTT. Translation gives CASSHSAWRNTGELFF.

This rearrangement joins TRBV28 to TRBJ1-4, with a possible D match to TRBD1 (5 bases). The V end lost 5 bases, the J end lost 8 bases, and 18 bases lay between the germline ends. The CDR3 spans 15 residues. Per the germline V gene, CDR1 is MDHEN and CDR2 is SYDVKM. The CDR3 sequence is CASSADSPGYEKLFF. CDR3 in DNA: TGTGCCAGCAGTGCAGACAGCCCAGGATACGAAAAACTGTTTTTT.